The 10 T cell receptor beta chains reported below all come from one sample, sequenced in a study of blood T cell repertoires in COVID-19. Sequenced by immunoSEQ multiplex PCR; TCRdb stores in-frame clones only, minus some. Of around 60,000 clones listed, roughly 88% are singletons. Sequencing input: peripheral blood. The receptors originated from a man in his fifties with active COVID-19.

The chain carries TRBV30 and TRBJ1-6; the D is unclear. From germline, CDR1 is GTSNPN and CDR2 SVGIG (reference sequence). V shed 0 bases and J shed 5 bases, with 8 bases lying between them. The CDR3 totals 14 residues. CDR3 protein: CAWSVPGHNSPLHF. CDR3 nucleotide sequence: TGTGCCTGGAGTGTACCAGGCCATAATTCACCCCTCCACTTT. Full variable domain (rest looked up from reference TRBV30 and TRBJ1-6): SQTIHQWPATLVQPVGSPLSLECTVEGTSNPNLYWYRQAAGRGLQLLFYSVGIGQISSEVPQNLSASRPQDRQFILSSKKLLLSDSGFYLCAWSVPGHNSPLHFGNGTRLTVT.

The chain has TRBV28 and TRBJ2-7; the D gene is possibly TRBD2 (6 bases). Trimming removed 6 bases at V and 7 bases at J, with 10 bases between. The CDR3 has 11 amino acids. The germline CDR1 and CDR2 sequences are MDHEN and SYDVKM. The CDR3 nucleotides are TGTGCCAGCAGCGTCCGGGGGGAGCAGTACTTC. Translation: CASSVRGEQYF.

The rearrangement joins TRBV7-9 to TRBJ1-2; D perhaps matches TRBD1 (5 bases). V gave up 5 bases and J gave up 9 bases, with 13 bases separating them. The CDR3 is 12 residues long. Looked up from germline, CDR1 is SEHNR and CDR2 is FQNEAQ (reference sequence). In nucleotides, the CDR3 is TGTGCCAGCAGCACCAGGGCCTCGAGCTACACCTTC. It specifies CASSTRASSYTF.

The chain employs TRBV5-4 and TRBJ2-7; the D is unclear. The V gene's germline CDR1 is SGHNT and CDR2 YYREEE (reference sequence). V lost 4 bases, J lost 3 bases, and 8 bases lay in between. The CDR3 length is 12 residues. The DNA of the CDR3 is TGTGCCAGCAGCACCAACAGCTACGAGCAGTACTTC. Amino acid sequence: CASSTNSYEQYF.

The V and J genes are TRBV15 and TRBJ2-3; TRBD1 agrees at 7 bases. The trim removed 1 base at V and 3 bases at J, leaving 13 bases unmatched. From germline, CDR1 is LNHNV and CDR2 YYDKDF (reference sequence). The CDR3 covers 18 residues. CDR3 loop: CATSRARDSLRRTDTQYF. The CDR3 DNA follows: TGTGCCACCAGCAGAGCACGGGACAGCCTCCGAAGAACAGATACGCAGTATTTT.

This clone was counted between two and nine times. This sequence joins TRBV5-5 and TRBJ1-5; maybe TRBD1 (5 bases). Germline CDR1 SGHKS, CDR2 YYEKEE (reference sequence). Trimming cost V 4 bases and J 1 base, with 12 bases left between them. The CDR3 runs to 15 residues. The CDR3 bases are TGTGCCAGCAGCGGCACCGCAGGGAGCAATCAGCCCCAGCATTTT. Encoded protein: CASSGTAGSNQPQHF.

The V and J genes are TRBV3-1 (or the pseudogene TRBV3-2) and TRBJ2-7; 12 bases fit TRBD2. Trimming took 0 bases from V and 2 from J; bases not matched to a gene: 5. The CDR3 runs to 17 residues. Germline V gene lookup returns CDR1 LGHDT and CDR2 YNNKEL (reference sequence). The CDR3 DNA is TGTGCCAGCAGCCAAGATCTCCGGACTAGCGGGGCCTACGAGCAGTACTTC. Translation gives CASSQDLRTSGAYEQYF.

The chain employs TRBV6-4 and TRBJ1-5, with a weak D call TRBD1 (5 bases). The CDR3 runs 13 residues. V lost 5 bases and J 7 bases, leaving 12 bases between the germline ends. Germline loops: CDR1 MRHNA, CDR2 SNTAGT. CDR3 coding DNA: TGTGCCAGCAGTAAGGAGGGGTCCCAGCCCCAGCATTTT. This sequence encodes CASSKEGSQPQHF.

The chain recombines TRBV19 with TRBJ1-1, with unresolved D. Trimming stripped 5 bases from V and 5 bases from J, with 21 bases between. The CDR3 covers 16 residues. Germline loops: CDR1 LNHDA, CDR2 SQIVND (reference sequence). CDR3 nucleotides: TGTGCCAGTAGTTCTCCCCGACCCCGTGGAGGAACTGAAGCTTTCTTT. It is translated as CASSSPRPRGGTEAFF.

The chain recombines TRBV7-2 with TRBJ1-1; D unclear. This CDR3 contains 14 residues. With 3 bases removed from V and 1 base from J, the gap between germline ends came to 9 bases. Germline V gene data show CDR1 as SGHTA and CDR2 as FQGNSA. The CDR3 DNA follows: TGTGCCAGCAGCTTGGAGGAATCGAACACTGAAGCTTTCTTT. Protein: CASSLEESNTEAFF.